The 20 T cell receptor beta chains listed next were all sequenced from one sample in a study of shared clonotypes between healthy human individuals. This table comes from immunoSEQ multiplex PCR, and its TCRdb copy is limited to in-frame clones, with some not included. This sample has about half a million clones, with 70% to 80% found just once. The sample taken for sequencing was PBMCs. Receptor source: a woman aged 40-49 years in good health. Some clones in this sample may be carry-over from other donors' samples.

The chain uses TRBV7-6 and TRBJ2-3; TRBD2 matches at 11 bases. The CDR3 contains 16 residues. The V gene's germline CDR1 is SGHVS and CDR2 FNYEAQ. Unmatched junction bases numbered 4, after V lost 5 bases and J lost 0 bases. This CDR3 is CASSTTSGKSTDTQYF. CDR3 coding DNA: TGTGCCAGCAGCACGACTAGCGGGAAAAGCACAGATACGCAGTATTTT.

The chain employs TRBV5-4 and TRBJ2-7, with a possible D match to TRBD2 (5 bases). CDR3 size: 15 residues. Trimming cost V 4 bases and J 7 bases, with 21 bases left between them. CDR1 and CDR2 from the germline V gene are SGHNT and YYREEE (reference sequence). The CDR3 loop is CASSRDAGRVEEQYF. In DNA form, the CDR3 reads TGTGCCAGCAGCCGTGACGCGGGCCGCGTCGAGGAGCAGTACTTC.

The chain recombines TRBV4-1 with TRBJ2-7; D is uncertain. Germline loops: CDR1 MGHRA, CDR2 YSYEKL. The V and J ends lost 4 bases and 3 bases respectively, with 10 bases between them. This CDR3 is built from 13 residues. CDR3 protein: CASSPVAGYEQYF. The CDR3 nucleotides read TGCGCCAGCAGCCCCGTTGCAGGCTACGAGCAGTACTTC.

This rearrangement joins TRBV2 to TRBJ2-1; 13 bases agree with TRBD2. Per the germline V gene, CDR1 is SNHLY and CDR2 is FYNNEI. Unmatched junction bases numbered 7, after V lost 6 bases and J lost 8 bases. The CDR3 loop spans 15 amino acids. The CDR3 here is CASRAGTSGTDEQFF. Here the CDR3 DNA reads TGTGCCAGCAGGGCCGGGACTAGCGGGACTGATGAGCAGTTCTTC.

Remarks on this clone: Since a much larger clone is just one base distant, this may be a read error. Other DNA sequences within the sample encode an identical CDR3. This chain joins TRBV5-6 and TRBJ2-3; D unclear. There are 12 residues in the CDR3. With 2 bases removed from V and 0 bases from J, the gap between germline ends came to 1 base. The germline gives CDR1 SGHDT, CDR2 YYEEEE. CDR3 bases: TGTGCCAGCAGCTTTAGCACAGATACGCAGTATTTT. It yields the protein CASSFSTDTQYF.

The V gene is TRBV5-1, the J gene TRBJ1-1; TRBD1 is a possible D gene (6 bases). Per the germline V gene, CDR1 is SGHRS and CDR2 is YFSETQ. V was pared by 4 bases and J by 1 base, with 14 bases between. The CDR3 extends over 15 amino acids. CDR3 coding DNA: TGCGCCAGCAGCGTATCAGGGGATCCGAACACTGAAGCTTTCTTT. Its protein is CASSVSGDPNTEAFF.

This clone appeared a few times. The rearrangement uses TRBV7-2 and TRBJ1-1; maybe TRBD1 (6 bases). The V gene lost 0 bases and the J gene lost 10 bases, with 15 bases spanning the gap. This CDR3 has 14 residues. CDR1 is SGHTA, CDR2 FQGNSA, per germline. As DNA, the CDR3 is TGTGCCAGCAGCTTAGCGGGGGACACCAAAGGAGCTTTCTTT. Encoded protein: CASSLAGDTKGAFF. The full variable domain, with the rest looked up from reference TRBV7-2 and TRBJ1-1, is GAGVSQSPSNKVTEKGKDVELRCDPISGHTALYWYRQSLGQGLEFLIYFQGNSAPDKSGLPSDRFSAERTGGSVSTLTIQRTQQEDSAVYLCASSLAGDTKGAFFGQGTRLTVV.

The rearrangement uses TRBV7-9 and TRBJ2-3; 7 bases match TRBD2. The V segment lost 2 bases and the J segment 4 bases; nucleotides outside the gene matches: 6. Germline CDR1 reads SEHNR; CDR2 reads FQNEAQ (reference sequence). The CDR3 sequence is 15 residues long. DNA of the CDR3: TGTGCCAGCAGCTTAAACGGGAGGAGGTCAGATACGCAGTATTTT. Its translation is CASSLNGRRSDTQYF. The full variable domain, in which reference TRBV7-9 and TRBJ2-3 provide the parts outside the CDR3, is DTGVSQNPRHKITKRGQNVTFRCDPISEHNRLYWYRQTLGQGPEFLTYFQNEAQLEKSRLLSDRFSAERPKGSFSTLEIQRTEQGDSAMYLCASSLNGRRSDTQYFGPGTRLTVL.

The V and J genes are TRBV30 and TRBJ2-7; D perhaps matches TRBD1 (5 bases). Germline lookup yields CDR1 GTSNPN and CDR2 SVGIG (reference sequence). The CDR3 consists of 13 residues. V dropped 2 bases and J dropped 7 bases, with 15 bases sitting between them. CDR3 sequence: CAWSRLPGWEQYF. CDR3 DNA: TGTGCCTGGAGTAGGCTCCCAGGGTGGGAGCAGTACTTC.

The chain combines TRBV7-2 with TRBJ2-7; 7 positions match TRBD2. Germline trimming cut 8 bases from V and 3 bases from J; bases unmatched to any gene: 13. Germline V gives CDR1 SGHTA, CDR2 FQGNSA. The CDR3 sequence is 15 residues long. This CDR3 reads CASAAEASGGYEQYF. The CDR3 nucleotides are TGTGCCAGCGCCGCCGAGGCTAGCGGAGGCTACGAGCAGTACTTC.

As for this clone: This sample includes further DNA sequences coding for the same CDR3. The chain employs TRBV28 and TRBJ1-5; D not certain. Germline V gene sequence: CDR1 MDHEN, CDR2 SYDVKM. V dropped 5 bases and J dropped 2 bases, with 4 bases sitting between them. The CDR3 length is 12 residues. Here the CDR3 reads CASSAGNQPQHF. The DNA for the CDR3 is TGTGCCAGCAGTGCAGGCAATCAGCCCCAGCATTTT.

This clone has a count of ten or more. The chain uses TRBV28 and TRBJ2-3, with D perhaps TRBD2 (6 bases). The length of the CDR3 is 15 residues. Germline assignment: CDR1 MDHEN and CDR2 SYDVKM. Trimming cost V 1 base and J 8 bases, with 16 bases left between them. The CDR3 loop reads CASSLFLEGSVTQYF. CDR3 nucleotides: TGTGCCAGCAGTTTATTCTTGGAGGGGTCAGTTACGCAGTATTTT.

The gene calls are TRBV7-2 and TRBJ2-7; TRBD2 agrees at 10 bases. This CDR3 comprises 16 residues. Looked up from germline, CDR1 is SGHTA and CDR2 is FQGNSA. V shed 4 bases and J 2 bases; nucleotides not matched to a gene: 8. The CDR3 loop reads CASSSSSGSSPYEQYF. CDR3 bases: TGTGCCAGCAGCTCTTCTAGCGGGAGTTCCCCCTACGAGCAGTACTTC.

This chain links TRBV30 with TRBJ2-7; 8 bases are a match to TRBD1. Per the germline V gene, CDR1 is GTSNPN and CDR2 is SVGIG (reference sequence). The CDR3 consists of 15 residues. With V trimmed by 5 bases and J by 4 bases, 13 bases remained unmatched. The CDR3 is CAWAKGLQGGYEQYF. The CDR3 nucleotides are TGTGCCTGGGCAAAGGGCTTACAGGGGGGATACGAGCAGTACTTC.

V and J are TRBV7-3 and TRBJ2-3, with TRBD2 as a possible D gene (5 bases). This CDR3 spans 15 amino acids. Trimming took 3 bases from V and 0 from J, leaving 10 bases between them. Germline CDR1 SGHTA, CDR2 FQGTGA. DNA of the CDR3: TGTGCCAGCAGCTTCCGAGGGCGTAGCACAGATACGCAGTATTTT. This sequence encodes CASSFRGRSTDTQYF.

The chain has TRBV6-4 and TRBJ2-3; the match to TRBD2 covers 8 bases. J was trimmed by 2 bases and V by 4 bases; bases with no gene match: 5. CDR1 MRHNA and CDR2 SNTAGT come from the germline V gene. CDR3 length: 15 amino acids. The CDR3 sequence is CASSGSGSNTDTQYF. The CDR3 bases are TGTGCCAGCAGTGGGAGCGGGAGCAACACAGATACGCAGTATTTT.

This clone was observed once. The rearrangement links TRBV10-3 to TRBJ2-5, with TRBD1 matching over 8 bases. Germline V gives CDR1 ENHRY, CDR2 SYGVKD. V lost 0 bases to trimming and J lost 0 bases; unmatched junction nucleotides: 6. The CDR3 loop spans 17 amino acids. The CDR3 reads CAISESIRQGYQETQYF. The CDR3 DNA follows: TGTGCCATCAGTGAGTCGATCCGACAGGGGTACCAAGAGACCCAGTACTTC.

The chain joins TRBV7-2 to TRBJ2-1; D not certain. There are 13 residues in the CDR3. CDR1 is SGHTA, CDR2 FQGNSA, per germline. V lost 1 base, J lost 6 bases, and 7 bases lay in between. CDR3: CASSLGGRNEQFF. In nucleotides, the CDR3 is TGTGCCAGCAGCTTAGGGGGTCGCAATGAGCAGTTCTTC.

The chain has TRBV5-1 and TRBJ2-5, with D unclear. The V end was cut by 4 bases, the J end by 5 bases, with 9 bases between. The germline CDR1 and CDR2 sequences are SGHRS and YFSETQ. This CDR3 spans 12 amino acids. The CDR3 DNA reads TGCGCCAGCAGCCCCCCGTCGGAGACCCAGTACTTC. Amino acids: CASSPPSETQYF. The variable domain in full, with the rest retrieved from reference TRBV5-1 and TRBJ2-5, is KAGVTQTPRYLIKTRGQQVTLSCSPISGHRSVSWYQQTPGQGLQFLFEYFSETQRNKGNFPGRFSGRQFSNSRSEMNVSTLELGDSALYLCASSPPSETQYFGPGTRLLVL.

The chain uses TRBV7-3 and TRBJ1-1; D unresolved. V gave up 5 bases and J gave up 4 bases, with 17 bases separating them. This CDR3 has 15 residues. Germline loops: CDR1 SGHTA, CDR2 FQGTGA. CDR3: CASSADGSVGTEAFF. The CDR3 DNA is TGTGCCAGCAGCGCAGACGGGAGTGTCGGCACTGAAGCTTTCTTT. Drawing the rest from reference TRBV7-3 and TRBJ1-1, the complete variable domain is GAGVSQTPSNKVTEKGKYVELRCDPISGHTALYWYRQSLGQGPEFLIYFQGTGAADDSGLPNDRFFAVRPEGSVSTLKIQRTERGDSAVYLCASSADGSVGTEAFFGQGTRLTVV.